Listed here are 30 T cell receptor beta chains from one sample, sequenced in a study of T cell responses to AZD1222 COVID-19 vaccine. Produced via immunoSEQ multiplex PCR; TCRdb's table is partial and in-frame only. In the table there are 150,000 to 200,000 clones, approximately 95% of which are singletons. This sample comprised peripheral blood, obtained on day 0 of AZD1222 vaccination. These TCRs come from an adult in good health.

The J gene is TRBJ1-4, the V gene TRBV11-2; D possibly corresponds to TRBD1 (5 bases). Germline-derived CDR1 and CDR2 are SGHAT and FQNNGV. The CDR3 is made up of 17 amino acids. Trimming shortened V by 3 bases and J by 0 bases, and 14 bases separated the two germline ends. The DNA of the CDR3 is TGTGCCAGCAGCTTGGGGGAGAGGGCAGCAACTAATGAAAAACTGTTTTTT. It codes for CASSLGERAATNEKLFF.

CDR3 DNA sequence: TGTGCCAGCTCAGCCGGGACAGCTAATGAAAAACTGTTTTTT. Its protein product is CASSAGTANEKLFF. This chain uses TRBV18 with TRBJ1-4; 7 nucleotides line up with TRBD1. With 5 bases clipped from V and 3 bases from J, the junction kept 3 bases outside the gene matches. The CDR3 covers 14 residues. The V gene's germline CDR1 is KGHSH and CDR2 LQKENI.

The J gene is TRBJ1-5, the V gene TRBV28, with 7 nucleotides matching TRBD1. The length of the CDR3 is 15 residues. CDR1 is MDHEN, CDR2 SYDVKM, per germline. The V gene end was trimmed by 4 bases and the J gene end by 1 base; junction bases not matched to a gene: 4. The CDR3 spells CASSSLQGSNQPQHF. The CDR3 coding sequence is TGTGCCAGCAGTTCCCTACAGGGGAGCAATCAGCCCCAGCATTTT.

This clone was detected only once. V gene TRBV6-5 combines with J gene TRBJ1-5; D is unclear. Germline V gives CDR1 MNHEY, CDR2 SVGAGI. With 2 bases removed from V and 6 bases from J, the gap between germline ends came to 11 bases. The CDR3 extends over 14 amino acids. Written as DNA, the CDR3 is TGTGCCAGCAGTTACGGATGGGGAAGTCAGCCCCAGCATTTT. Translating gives CASSYGWGSQPQHF.

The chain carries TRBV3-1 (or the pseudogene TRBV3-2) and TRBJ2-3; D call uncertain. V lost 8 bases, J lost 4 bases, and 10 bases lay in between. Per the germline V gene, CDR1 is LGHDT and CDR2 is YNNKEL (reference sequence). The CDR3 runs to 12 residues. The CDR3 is CASGDEADTQYF. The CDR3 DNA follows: TGTGCCAGCGGGGATGAGGCAGATACGCAGTATTTT.

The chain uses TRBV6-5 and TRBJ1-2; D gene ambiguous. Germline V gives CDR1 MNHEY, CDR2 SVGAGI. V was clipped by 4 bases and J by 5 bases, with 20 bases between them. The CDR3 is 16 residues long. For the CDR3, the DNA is TGTGCCAGCAGTTCCCCTGCGACCCCGAGAGGATATGGCTACACCTTC. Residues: CASSSPATPRGYGYTF.

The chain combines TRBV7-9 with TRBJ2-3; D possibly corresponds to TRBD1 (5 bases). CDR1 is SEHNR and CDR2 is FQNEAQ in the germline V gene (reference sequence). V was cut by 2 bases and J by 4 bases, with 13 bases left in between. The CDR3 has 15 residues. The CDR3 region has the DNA TGTGCCAGCAGCTTAAAAAGGGGATCTTCAGATACGCAGTATTTT. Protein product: CASSLKRGSSDTQYF.

CDR3 DNA: TGTGCCAGCAGTGCGAGCGGGAGTTCTGACGAGCAGTACTTC. This encodes CASSASGSSDEQYF. The chain couples TRBV7-2 to TRBJ2-7; 8 bases align to TRBD2. This CDR3 has 14 amino acids. Germline CDR1 reads SGHTA; CDR2 reads FQGNSA. V was clipped by 6 bases and J by 5 bases; unmatched bases: 9.

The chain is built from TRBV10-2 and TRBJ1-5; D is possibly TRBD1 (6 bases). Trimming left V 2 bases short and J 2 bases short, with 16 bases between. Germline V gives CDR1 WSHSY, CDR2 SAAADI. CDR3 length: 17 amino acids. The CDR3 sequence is CASSETQTGFRNQPQHF. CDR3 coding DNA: TGCGCCAGCAGTGAGACTCAAACAGGGTTTCGCAATCAGCCCCAGCATTTT.

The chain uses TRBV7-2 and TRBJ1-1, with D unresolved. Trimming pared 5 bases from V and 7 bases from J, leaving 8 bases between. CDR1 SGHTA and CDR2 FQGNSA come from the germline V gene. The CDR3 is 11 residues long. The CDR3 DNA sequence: TGTGCCAGCAGCCCGATTTTTGAAGCTTTCTTT. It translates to CASSPIFEAFF.

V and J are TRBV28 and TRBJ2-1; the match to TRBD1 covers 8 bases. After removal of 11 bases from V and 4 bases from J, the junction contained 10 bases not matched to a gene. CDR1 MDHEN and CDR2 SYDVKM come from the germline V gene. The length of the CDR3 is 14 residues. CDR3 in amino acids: CASIATGEYNEQFF. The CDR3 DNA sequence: TGTGCCTCAATCGCGACAGGGGAATACAATGAGCAGTTCTTC.

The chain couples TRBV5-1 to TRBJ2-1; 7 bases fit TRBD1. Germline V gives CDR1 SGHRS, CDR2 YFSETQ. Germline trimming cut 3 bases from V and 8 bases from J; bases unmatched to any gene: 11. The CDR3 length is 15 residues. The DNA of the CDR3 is TGCGCCAGCAGCTGGGCCGGGACAGCGTCCTATGAGCAGTTCTTC. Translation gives CASSWAGTASYEQFF.

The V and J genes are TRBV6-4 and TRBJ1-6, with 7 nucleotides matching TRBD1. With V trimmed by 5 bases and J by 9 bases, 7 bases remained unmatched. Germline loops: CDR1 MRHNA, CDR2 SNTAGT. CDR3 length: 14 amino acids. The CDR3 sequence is CASSLGTEGSPLHF. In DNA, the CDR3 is TGTGCCAGCAGTCTGGGGACAGAAGGTTCACCCCTCCACTTT.

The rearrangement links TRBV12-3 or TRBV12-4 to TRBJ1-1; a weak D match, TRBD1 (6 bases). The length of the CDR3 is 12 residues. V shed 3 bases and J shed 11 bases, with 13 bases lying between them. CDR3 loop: CASSFMDSEAFF. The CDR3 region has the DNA TGTGCCAGCAGTTTTATGGACAGTGAGGCTTTCTTT.

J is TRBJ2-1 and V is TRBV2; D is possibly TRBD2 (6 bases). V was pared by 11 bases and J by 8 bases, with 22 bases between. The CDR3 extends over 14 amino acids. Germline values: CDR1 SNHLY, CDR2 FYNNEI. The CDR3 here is CAGGLLGGIDEQFF. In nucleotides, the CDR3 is TGTGCCGGGGGATTGCTCGGCGGGATCGATGAGCAGTTCTTC. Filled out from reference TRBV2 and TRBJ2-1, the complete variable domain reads EPEVTQTPSHQVTQMGQEVILRCVPISNHLYFYWYRQILGQKVEFLVSFYNNEISEKSEIFDDQFSVERPDGSNFTLKIRSTKLEDSAMYFCAGGLLGGIDEQFFGPGTRLTVL.

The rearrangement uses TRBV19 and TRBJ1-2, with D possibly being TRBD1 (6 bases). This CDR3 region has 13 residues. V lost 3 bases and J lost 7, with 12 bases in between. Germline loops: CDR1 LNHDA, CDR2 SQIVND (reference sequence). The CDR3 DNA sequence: TGTGCCAGTAGTATCCCAGGGGCGTCTGGCTACACCTTC. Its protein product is CASSIPGASGYTF.

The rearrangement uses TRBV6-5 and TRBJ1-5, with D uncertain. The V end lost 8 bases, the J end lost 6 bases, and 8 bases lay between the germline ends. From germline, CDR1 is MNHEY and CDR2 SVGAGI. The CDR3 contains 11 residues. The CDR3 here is CASGFGQPQHF. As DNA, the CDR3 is TGTGCCAGCGGTTTCGGTCAGCCCCAGCATTTT.

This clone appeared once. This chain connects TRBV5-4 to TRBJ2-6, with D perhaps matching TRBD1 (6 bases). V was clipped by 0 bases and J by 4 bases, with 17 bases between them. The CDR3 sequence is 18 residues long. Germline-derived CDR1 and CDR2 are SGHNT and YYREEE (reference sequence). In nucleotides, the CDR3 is TGTGCCAGCAGCTTGGCCCACATACAGGGTTCAGGGGCCAACGTCCTGACTTTC. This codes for CASSLAHIQGSGANVLTF.

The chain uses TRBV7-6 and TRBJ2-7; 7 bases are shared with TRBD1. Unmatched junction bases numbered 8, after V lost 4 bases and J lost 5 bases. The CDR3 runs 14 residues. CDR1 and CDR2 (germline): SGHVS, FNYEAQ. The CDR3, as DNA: TGTGCCAGCAGCTCTATAACAGGGGTCAACGAGCAGTACTTC. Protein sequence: CASSSITGVNEQYF.

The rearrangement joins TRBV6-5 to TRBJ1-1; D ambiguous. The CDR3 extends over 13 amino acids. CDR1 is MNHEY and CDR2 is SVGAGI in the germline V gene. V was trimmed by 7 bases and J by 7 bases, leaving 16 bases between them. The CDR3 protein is CASTWTQEGEAFF. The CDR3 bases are TGTGCCAGCACGTGGACCCAGGAGGGTGAAGCTTTCTTT.

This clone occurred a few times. The chain's CDR3 is CASWDRDTGELFF. The CDR3 DNA reads as TGTGCCAGCTGGGATAGGGACACCGGGGAGCTGTTTTTT. This rearrangement joins TRBV9 to TRBJ2-2; no definite D call. The CDR3 loop spans 13 amino acids. Per germline, CDR1 SGDLS and CDR2 YYNGEE. V was clipped by 7 bases and J by 3 bases, with 10 bases between them.

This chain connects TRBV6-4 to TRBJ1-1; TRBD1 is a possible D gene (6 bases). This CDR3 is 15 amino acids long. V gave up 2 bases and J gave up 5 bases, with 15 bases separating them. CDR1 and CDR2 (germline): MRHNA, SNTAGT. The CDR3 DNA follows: TGTGCCAGCAGTGACCAAGAAGGGGGAGTAACTGAAGCTTTCTTT. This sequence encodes CASSDQEGGVTEAFF.

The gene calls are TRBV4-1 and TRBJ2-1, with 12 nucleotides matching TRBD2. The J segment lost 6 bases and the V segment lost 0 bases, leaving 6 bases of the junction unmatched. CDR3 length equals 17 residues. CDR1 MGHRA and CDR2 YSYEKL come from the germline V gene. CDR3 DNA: TGCGCCAGCAGCCAAGAGTCGGCTAGCGGGGGGGCCAATGAGCAGTTCTTC. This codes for CASSQESASGGANEQFF.

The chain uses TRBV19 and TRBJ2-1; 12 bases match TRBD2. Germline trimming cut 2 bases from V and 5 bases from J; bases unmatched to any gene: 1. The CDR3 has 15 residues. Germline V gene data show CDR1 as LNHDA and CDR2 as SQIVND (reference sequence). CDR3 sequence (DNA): TGTGCCAGTAGTATACTAGCGGGAGGGAACAATGAGCAGTTCTTC. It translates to CASSILAGGNNEQFF.

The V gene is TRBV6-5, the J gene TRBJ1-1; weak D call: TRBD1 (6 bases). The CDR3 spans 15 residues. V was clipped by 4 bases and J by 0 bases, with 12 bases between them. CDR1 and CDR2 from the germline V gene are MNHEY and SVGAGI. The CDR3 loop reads CASSSLQGLNTEAFF. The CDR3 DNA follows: TGTGCCAGCAGTTCACTACAGGGCCTGAACACTGAAGCTTTCTTT.

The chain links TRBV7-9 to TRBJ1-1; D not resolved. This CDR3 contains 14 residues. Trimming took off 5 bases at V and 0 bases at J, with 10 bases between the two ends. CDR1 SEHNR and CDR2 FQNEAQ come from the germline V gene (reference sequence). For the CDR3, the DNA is TGTGCCAGCAGCCCCGGGGAGGTGAACACTGAAGCTTTCTTT. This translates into CASSPGEVNTEAFF. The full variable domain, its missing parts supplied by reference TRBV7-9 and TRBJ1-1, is DTGVSQNPRHKITKRGQNVTFRCDPISEHNRLYWYRQTLGQGPEFLTYFQNEAQLEKSRLLSDRFSAERPKGSFSTLEIQRTEQGDSAMYLCASSPGEVNTEAFFGQGTRLTVV.

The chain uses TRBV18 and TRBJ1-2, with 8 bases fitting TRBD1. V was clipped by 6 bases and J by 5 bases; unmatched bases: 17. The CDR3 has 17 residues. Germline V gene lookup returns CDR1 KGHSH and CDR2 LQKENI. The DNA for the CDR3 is TGTGCCAGCTCCCTCGGGGGGTTTGGACAGGGATTATATGGCTACACCTTC. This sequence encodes CASSLGGFGQGLYGYTF. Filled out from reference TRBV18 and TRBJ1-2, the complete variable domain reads NAGVMQNPRHLVRRRGQEARLRCSPMKGHSHVYWYRQLPEEGLKFMVYLQKENIIDESGMPKERFSAEFPKEGPSILRIQQVVRGDSAAYFCASSLGGFGQGLYGYTFGSGTRLTVV.

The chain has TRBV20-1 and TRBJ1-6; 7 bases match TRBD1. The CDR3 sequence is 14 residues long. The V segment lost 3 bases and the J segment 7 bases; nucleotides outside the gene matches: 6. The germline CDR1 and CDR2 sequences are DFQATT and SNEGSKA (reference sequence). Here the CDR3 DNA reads TGCAGTGCTAGTACCCCGGGACAGAATTCACCCCTCCACTTT. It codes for CSASTPGQNSPLHF.

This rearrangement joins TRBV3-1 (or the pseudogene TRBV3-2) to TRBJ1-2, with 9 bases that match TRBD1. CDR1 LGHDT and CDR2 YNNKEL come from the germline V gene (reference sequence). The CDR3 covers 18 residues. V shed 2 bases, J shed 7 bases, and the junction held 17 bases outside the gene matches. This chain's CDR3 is CASSQFGQGPQTHFGYTF. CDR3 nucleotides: TGTGCCAGCAGCCAATTCGGACAGGGGCCGCAAACCCACTTTGGCTACACCTTC.

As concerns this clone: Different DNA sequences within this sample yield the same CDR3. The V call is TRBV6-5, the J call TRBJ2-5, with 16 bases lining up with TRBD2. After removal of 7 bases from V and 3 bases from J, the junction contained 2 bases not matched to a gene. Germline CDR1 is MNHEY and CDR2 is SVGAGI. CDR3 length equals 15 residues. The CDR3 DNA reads TGTGCCAGCATGGGGACTAGCGGGGGGGAAGAGACCCAGTACTTC. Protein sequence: CASMGTSGGEETQYF.